The next 6 T cell receptor beta chains were all read from a single sample in a study of blood T cells in healthy people across ages. Combining a sample-barcoded 5' primer with a J-beta primer mix, a second PCR ran for roughly 6 to 12 cycles. TCRdb analysed the 5' RACE reads with MiXCR anew, one entry per CDR3 protein. The data show about 1.1 million distinct CDR3 sequences, less than 45% seen once. Specimen: blood. The receptors here all came from a man aged 18 to 30 in good health.

This chain joins TRBV20-1 and TRBJ1-4; 7 positions match TRBD1. Germline CDR1 reads DFQATT; CDR2 reads SNEGSKA (reference sequence). CDR3 size: 15 residues. With V trimmed by 3 bases and J by 3 bases, 7 bases remained unmatched. The CDR3 here is CSARDQGEANEKLFF. Written as DNA, the CDR3 is TGCAGTGCTAGGGATCAGGGGGAAGCTAATGAAAAACTGTTTTTT.

This clonotype was detected a few times. This chain uses TRBV4-1 with TRBJ1-5, with 7 bases that match TRBD1. The CDR3 spans 16 residues. Per germline, CDR1 MGHRA and CDR2 YSYEKL. Trimming removed 2 bases from V and 2 bases from J; junction bases left unmatched: 6. This chain's CDR3 is CASSQQQGFGNQPQHF. In DNA form, the CDR3 reads TGCGCCAGCAGCCAACAACAGGGGTTCGGCAATCAGCCCCAGCATTTT.

V is TRBV20-1 and J is TRBJ1-6; D is unclear. The germline V gene encodes CDR1 DFQATT and CDR2 SNEGSKA (reference sequence). CDR3 length equals 13 residues. Trimming took off 7 bases at V and 0 bases at J, with 7 bases between the two ends. The CDR3 sequence: CSVSSSYNSPLHF. In DNA form, the CDR3 reads TGCAGTGTTAGCAGCTCCTATAATTCACCCCTCCACTTT.

The J gene is TRBJ2-7, the V gene TRBV27; TRBD2 agrees at 7 bases. This CDR3 spans 14 amino acids. Germline trimming cut 5 bases from V and 5 bases from J; bases unmatched to any gene: 9. Germline V gene lookup returns CDR1 MNHEY and CDR2 SMNVEV (reference sequence). DNA for the CDR3: TGTGCCAGCAGTCCACTAGCGCCGTTTAACGAGCAGTACTTC. Its protein is CASSPLAPFNEQYF.

This sequence joins TRBV11-3 and TRBJ2-3, with D perhaps given as TRBD1 or TRBD2 (5 bases each). The CDR3 loop spans 14 amino acids. V gave up 4 bases and J gave up 6 bases, with 14 bases separating them. CDR1 is SGHNT and CDR2 is YENEEA in the germline V gene. CDR3 bases: TGTGCCAGCAGCTCCGAGGGGCGGCGGGATACGCAGTATTTT. Amino acid sequence: CASSSEGRRDTQYF.

The J gene is TRBJ2-5, the V gene TRBV10-3; D is perhaps TRBD2 (5 bases). Germline CDR1 ENHRY, CDR2 SYGVKD. This CDR3 has 13 amino acids. V shed 2 bases and J shed 4 bases, with 8 bases lying between them. The CDR3 sequence: CAISEGEGETQYF. DNA for the CDR3: TGTGCCATCAGTGAGGGTGAGGGAGAGACCCAGTACTTC.